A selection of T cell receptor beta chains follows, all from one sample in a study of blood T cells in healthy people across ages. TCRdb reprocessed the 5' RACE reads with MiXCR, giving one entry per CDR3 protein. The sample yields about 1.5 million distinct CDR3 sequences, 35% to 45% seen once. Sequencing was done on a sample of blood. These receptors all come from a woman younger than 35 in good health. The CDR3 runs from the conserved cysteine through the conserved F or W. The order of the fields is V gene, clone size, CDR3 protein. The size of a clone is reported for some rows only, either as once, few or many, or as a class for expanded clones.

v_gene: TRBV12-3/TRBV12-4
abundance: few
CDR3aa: CASSLVDREYGYTF

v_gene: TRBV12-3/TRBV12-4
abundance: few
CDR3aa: CASMSGLSPHEQYF

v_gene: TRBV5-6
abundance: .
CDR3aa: CASSLRDRTNSPLHF

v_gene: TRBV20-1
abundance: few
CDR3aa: CSASSRQLYGYTF

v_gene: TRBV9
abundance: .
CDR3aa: CASSVGGYGYGYTF

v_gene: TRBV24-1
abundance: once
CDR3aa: CATSDLNERGSDTQYF

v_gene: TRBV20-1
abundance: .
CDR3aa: CSARFHSLGYNEQYF

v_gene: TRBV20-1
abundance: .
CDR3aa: CSARDFGNEQYF

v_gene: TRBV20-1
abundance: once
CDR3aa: CSARVLGLAGVNEQYF

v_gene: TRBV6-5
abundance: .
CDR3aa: CASRGKSSYNSPLHF

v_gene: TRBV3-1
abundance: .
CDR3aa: CASSLAPGTVTNEKLFF

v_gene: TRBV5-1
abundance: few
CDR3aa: CASSLSAVRGYTF

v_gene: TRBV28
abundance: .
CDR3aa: CASSFAGLNYEQYF

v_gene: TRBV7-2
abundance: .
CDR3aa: CASGQRLATEQFF

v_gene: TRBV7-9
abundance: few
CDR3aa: CASTLRERNEQFF

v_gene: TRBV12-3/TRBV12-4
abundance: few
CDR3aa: CASKVSAVRSNNEQFF